This TCR beta chain was obtained from a study of blood T cell repertoires in COVID-19. Original methodology: Quantification of nucleated cells was approximated via reference gene primer amplification. The assay was immunoSEQ multiplex PCR, and TCRdb's table has in-frame clones only and misses some. V and J calls and clone size are as listed in that table; D and trimming were resolved from the DNA. The sample consists of fewer than 85,000 clones, roughly 85% of them appearing once. V dropped 8 bases and J dropped 5; count of bases not matched to a gene: 8. The CDR3 totals 13 residues. CDR1 and CDR2 (germline): MNHEY, SVGAGI.

This TCR derives from a man between 60 and 75 years old with acute or convalescent COVID-19. Source material: peripheral blood. The chain is built from TRBV6-5 and TRBJ1-1; 7 positions agree with TRBD1. The CDR3 region is CASEEHRGTEAFF. CDR3 nucleotides: TGTGCCAGCGAGGAGCACAGGGGAACTGAAGCTTTCTTT.